A selection of T cell receptor beta chains follows, all from one sample in a study of CD8+ T cells in alopecia areata. Sequencing used immunoSEQ multiplex PCR; TCRdb keeps in-frame clones, though not all of them. The sample carries about 150,000 clones, about three fifths recorded once. Material: CD4+ T cells sorted from blood, obtained at week 0. These receptors originate from a human donor with alopecia areata. Both conserved end residues are part of each CDR3. The size of a clone is reported for some rows only, either as once, few or many, or as a class for expanded clones.

CDR3aa	j_gene	abundance	v_gene
CASSLGDRGLTEAFF	TRBJ1-1	NA	TRBV5-1
CAWRRTGEAFF	TRBJ1-1	NA	TRBV30
CSGGQRNTEAFF	TRBJ1-1	few	TRBV29-1
CAVLSGGPYEQYF	TRBJ2-7	NA	TRBV6-9
CASTGGTLDRPAHNEQFF	TRBJ2-1	NA	TRBV7-9
CASSPTEGGYTF	TRBJ1-2	NA	TRBV18
CSVARGLQETQYF	TRBJ2-5	few	TRBV29-1
CASSPPLRLLVDRAQYF	TRBJ2-3	NA	TRBV7-8
CASSSDRGTEAFF	TRBJ1-1	NA	TRBV7-2
CASSYTQGGNSPLHF	TRBJ1-6	few	TRBV6-5
CASSYSSVGDTQYF	TRBJ2-3	NA	TRBV7-2
CASSDRGLSNQPQHF	TRBJ1-5	NA	TRBV2
CASSPGTAYGYTF	TRBJ1-2	NA	TRBV9
CASSQGSGGAIAKNIQYF	TRBJ2-4	NA	TRBV4-1
CASSYYKTNTGELFF	TRBJ2-2	NA	TRBV6-5
CAWSKGLTSPLHF	TRBJ1-6	NA	TRBV30
CASKMGQGGTEAFF	TRBJ1-1	NA	TRBV11-3
CASSGGTYTGELFF	TRBJ2-2	NA	TRBV9
CASGRGTGELFF	TRBJ2-2	NA	TRBV2
CASSRDSYEQYF	TRBJ2-7	NA	TRBV4-1
CASSGVQGGELFF	TRBJ2-2	NA	TRBV2
CAWSGSQVGIQYF	TRBJ2-4	NA	TRBV30
CASSLGLLNTEAFF	TRBJ1-1	NA	TRBV28
CASSSQSGGAYNEQFF	TRBJ2-1	NA	TRBV18
CASSLETGLTSYEQYF	TRBJ2-7	NA	TRBV7-2
CASSYSLGPTDTQYF	TRBJ2-3	NA	TRBV5-8
CASSELGQGVIEKLFF	TRBJ1-4	NA	TRBV25-1
CASTLLPGPGELFF	TRBJ2-2	NA	TRBV2
CASSVEVPAYEQYF	TRBJ2-7	NA	TRBV2
CASSQDGTSGVSDTQYF	TRBJ2-3	NA	TRBV4-2
CASSLDGLYNSPLHF	TRBJ1-6	NA	TRBV7-9
CASSQADRYSGWETQYF	TRBJ2-5	few	TRBV23-1
CASSTTRGGGEQYF	TRBJ2-7	NA	TRBV7-9
CASSRQKSNQPQHF	TRBJ1-5	few	TRBV6-5
CASSPDRGHGYTF	TRBJ1-2	NA	TRBV11-2
CASSPGTSAKETQYF	TRBJ2-5	NA	TRBV5-1
CASSQERTAGGRIVEDTQYF	TRBJ2-3	NA	TRBV4-3
CASLGEETQYF	TRBJ2-5	NA	TRBV13
CASSDWDETQYF	TRBJ2-5	NA	TRBV25-1
CASSLTGSDGYTF	TRBJ1-2	once	TRBV4-2
CASSYSVGRSYEQYF	TRBJ2-7	NA	TRBV6-5
CATSRGPGGFYGYTF	TRBJ1-2	NA	TRBV15
CASSPGTDQETQYF	TRBJ2-5	NA	TRBV18
CASSFWRGHSTDTQYF	TRBJ2-3	NA	TRBV7-9
CASSLVTEETQYF	TRBJ2-5	NA	TRBV5-4
CASRPPGQGFEQYF	TRBJ2-7	NA	TRBV6-6
CASSLSTGDTEAFF	TRBJ1-1	NA	TRBV7-9
CASSVGVTGNTIYF	TRBJ1-3	NA	TRBV9
CATREYNSPLHF	TRBJ1-6	once	TRBV27
CAWSRFRGKSDQPQHF	TRBJ1-5	NA	TRBV30
CAWRVGHVNTEAFF	TRBJ1-1	NA	TRBV30
CASSLRDRTYEQYF	TRBJ2-7	NA	TRBV27
CATSRGAKTGQNYGYTF	TRBJ1-2	NA	TRBV15
CASSPPHEEVRGYTF	TRBJ1-2	NA	TRBV18
CAWSSTGPRNQPQHF	TRBJ1-5	NA	TRBV30
CASSQVGSGGTGELFF	TRBJ2-2	NA	TRBV4-1
CASSESDWKNTEAFF	TRBJ1-1	NA	TRBV25-1